Included here is one TCR beta chain sequence, with context. The target antigen is unknown. The data derive from a study of shared clonotypes between healthy human individuals. The wider study: CD4 naive and memory got three plates each, CD8 naive two, CD8 memory one. Notes on the study in general: All-four-donor shared clonotypes had higher generation probabilities than non-shared clonotypes did.

There are 12 residues in the CDR3. Germline assignment: CDR1 SGHRS and CDR2 YFSETQ. Trimming took off 0 bases at V and 13 bases at J, with 12 bases between the two ends. Researchers ran the assay at a deep level. The table came from immunoSEQ multiplex PCR; TCRdb's copy has only in-frame clones and leaves some out. The repertoire holds some 2.3 million clones, with over 85% as singletons. All donors qualified as healthy HIV-negative adults and had experienced no recent acute infections or vaccinations. This sequence joins TRBV5-1 and TRBJ2-3; TRBD1 is a possible D gene (7 bases). This clonotype originated in a man younger than 35 in good health. Some clones in this sample may be carry-over from other donors' samples. Sequenced input: naive CD4+ T cells from PBMCs. The subset is: CD45RA+ positively selected. CDR3 in amino acids: CASSLDRGGEYF. The CDR3 DNA follows: TGCGCCAGCAGCTTGGACAGGGGAGGCGAGTATTTT.